This TCR beta chain was observed in a study of shared clonotypes between healthy human individuals. The study, taken as a whole, reports: Non-shared clonotypes showed lower generation probabilities than clonotypes common to all four donors.

About this clone: Its specificity is unknown.

V gave up 3 bases and J gave up 2 bases; unmatched junction bases: 5. The CDR3 is 16 residues long. Germline CDR1 and CDR2: MGHRA and YSYEKL. Clones were read by immunoSEQ multiplex PCR, and TCRdb kept only the in-frame ones, dropping some. The sample comprises over a million clones, under 80% of which are singletons, and approximately 1.5% rests with the top ten. Sequenced material: memory CD4+ T cells sorted from blood. As to subset: CD45RA-negative fraction. This chain links TRBV4-1 with TRBJ2-2, with TRBD1 identical over 8 bases. This clonotype originated in a young man in good health. The DNA of the CDR3 is TGCGCCAGCAGCCAGTGGACAGGGAGCAACACCGGGGAGCTGTTTTTT. Encoded protein: CASSQWTGSNTGELFF.